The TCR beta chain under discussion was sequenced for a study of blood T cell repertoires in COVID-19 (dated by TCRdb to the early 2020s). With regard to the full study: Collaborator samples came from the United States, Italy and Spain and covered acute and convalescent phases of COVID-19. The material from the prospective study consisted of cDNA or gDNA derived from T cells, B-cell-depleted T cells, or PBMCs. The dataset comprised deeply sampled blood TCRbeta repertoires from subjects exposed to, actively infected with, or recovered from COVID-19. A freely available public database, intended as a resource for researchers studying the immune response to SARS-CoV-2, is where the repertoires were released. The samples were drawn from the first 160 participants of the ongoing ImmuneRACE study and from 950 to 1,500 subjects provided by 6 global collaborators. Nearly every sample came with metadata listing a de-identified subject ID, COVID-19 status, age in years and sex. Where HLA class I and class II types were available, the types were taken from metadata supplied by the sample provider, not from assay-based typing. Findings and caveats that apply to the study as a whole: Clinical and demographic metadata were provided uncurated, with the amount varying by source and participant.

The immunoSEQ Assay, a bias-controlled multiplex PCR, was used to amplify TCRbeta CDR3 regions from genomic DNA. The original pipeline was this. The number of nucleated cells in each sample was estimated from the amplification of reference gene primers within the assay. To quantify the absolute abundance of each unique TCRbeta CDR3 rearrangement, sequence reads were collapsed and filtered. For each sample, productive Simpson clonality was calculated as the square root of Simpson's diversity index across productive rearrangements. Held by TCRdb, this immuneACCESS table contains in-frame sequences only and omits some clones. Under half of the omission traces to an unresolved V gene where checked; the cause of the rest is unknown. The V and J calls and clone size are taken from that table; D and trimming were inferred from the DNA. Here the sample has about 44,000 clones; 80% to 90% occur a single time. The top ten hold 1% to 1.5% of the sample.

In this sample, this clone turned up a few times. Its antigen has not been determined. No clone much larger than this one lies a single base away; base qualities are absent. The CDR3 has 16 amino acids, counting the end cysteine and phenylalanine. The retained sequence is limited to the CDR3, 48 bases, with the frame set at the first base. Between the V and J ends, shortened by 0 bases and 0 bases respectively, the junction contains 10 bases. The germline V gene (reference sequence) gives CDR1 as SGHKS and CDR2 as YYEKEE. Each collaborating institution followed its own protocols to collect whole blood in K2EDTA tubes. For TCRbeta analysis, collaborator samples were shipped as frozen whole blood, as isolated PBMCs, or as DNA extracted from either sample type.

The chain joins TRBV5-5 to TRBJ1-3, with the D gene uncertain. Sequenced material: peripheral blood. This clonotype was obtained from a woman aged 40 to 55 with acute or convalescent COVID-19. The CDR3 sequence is CASSLGPPSSGNTIYF. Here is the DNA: TGTGCCAGCAGCTTGGGGCCACCAAGCTCTGGAAACACCATATATTTT.